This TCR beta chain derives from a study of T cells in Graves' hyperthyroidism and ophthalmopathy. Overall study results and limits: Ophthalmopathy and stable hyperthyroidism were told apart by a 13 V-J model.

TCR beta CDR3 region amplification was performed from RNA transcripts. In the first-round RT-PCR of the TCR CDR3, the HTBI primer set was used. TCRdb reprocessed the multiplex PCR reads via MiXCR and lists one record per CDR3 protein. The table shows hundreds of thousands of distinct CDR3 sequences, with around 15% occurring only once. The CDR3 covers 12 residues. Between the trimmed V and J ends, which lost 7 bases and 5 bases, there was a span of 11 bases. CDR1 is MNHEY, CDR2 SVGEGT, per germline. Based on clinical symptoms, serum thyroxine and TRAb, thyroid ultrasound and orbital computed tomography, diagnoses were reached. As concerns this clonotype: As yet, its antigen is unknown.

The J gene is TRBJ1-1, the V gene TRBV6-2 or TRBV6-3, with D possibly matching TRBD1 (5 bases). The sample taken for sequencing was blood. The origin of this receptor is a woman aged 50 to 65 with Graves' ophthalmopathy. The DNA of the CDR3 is TGTGCCAGCACCAAATGGGGGACTGAAGCTTTCTTT. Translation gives CASTKWGTEAFF.